This T cell receptor (beta chain) emerged from a study of tumor-infiltrating lymphocytes in primary liver carcinoma. Study information: Patients, male and female, were 30 to 69 years old.

General study results and limits: A significantly higher top-250-clone fraction was recorded for tumors than for blood (p = 0.039). Lesser overlap characterized tumor-adjacent and tumor-blood pairs relative to tumor region pairs.

Using a constant-region primer together with ProtoScript II reverse transcriptase, TCR beta cDNA was made from around 0.55 ug of total RNA. Employing slightly modified ARM-PCR, three nested multiplex PCR rounds were run, and these gave rise to the TCR beta libraries. It was with TRBV1-TRBV30 forward primers and a C-beta reverse primer that the first two PCR rounds were run, at roughly 9 cycles each. One entry per CDR3 protein, called by TCRdb with MiXCR from the multiplex PCR reads. The table lists some 200,000 distinct CDR3 sequences, 65% of them singletons. Germline V gene lookup returns CDR1 MNHEY and CDR2 SVGAGI. The CDR3 consists of 14 residues. It was unsorted whole blood that yielded blood RNA, and germline DNA was also extracted. Notes on this clonotype: Its cognate antigen is unknown.

What was sequenced was peripheral blood. This receptor was taken from a woman aged 55-69 years with primary liver carcinoma and hepatitis B virus infection. The chain carries TRBV6-5 and TRBJ2-7, with TRBD2 identical over 7 bases. The CDR3 DNA reads as TGTGTCAGTAGTTTCCGGAGCGGGACCTACGAGCAGTACTTC. It translates to CVSSFRSGTYEQYF.